This is a list of T cell receptor beta chains from one sample in a study of cytomegalovirus exposure and HLA in healthy donors. Method: immunoSEQ multiplex PCR; TCRdb's copy keeps in-frame clones and lacks some. Its listing shows some 48,000 clones. Sample: PBMCs. Receptor source: a woman aged 35 to 49 in good health and CMV-seronegative. The CDR3 runs from the conserved cysteine through the conserved F or W. The order of the fields is J gene, D gene, V gene, CDR3 length, CDR3 protein, CDR3 DNA. D genes are given only for firm matches.

j_gene: TRBJ2-5; d_gene: TRBD1; v_gene: TRBV29-1; len: 13; CDR3aa: CSVDLTGVETQYF; CDR3nt: TGCAGCGTCGACCTTACAGGGGTGGAGACCCAGTACTTC
j_gene: TRBJ1-2; d_gene: NA; v_gene: TRBV20-1; len: 11; CDR3aa: CSATIGGGHTF; CDR3nt: TGCAGTGCTACCATCGGGGGTGGGCACACCTTC
j_gene: TRBJ1-2; d_gene: NA; v_gene: TRBV20-1; len: 11; CDR3aa: CSARWDIGYTF; CDR3nt: TGCAGTGCTAGATGGGACATCGGCTACACCTTC
j_gene: TRBJ1-1; d_gene: NA; v_gene: TRBV7-9; len: 12; CDR3aa: CASSISNTEAFF; CDR3nt: TGTGCCAGCAGCATCTCTAACACTGAAGCTTTCTTT
j_gene: TRBJ1-1; d_gene: NA; v_gene: TRBV20-1; len: 10; CDR3aa: CSALDSEAFF; CDR3nt: TGCAGTGCTCTGGACAGTGAAGCTTTCTTT
j_gene: TRBJ1-5; d_gene: TRBD1; v_gene: TRBV7-9; len: 15; CDR3aa: CASSGGQGAEQPQHF; CDR3nt: TGTGCCAGCAGCGGAGGACAGGGGGCTGAACAGCCCCAGCATTTT
j_gene: TRBJ1-5; d_gene: TRBD1; v_gene: TRBV9; len: 16; CDR3aa: CASSVATGGSNQPQHF; CDR3nt: TGTGCCAGCAGCGTAGCTACAGGGGGAAGCAATCAGCCCCAGCATTTT
j_gene: TRBJ2-7; d_gene: NA; v_gene: TRBV11-2; len: 13; CDR3aa: CASSKMVGDEQYF; CDR3nt: TGTGCCAGCAGCAAAATGGTGGGCGACGAGCAGTACTTC
j_gene: TRBJ2-3; d_gene: NA; v_gene: TRBV7-2; len: 16; CDR3aa: CASSRASGRATDTQYF; CDR3nt: TGTGCCAGCAGCCGTGCCTCGGGCAGGGCAACAGATACGCAGTATTTT
j_gene: TRBJ2-7; d_gene: TRBD2; v_gene: TRBV30; len: 13; CDR3aa: CAWSPSGRYEQYF; CDR3nt: TGTGCCTGGAGTCCTAGCGGGAGGTACGAGCAGTACTTC
j_gene: TRBJ2-1; d_gene: NA; v_gene: TRBV5-1; len: 15; CDR3aa: CASSLSINEDNEQFF; CDR3nt: TGCGCCAGCAGCTTGTCGATCAACGAGGACAATGAGCAGTTCTTC
j_gene: TRBJ2-7; d_gene: TRBD2; v_gene: TRBV9; len: 15; CDR3aa: CASSVEGRLADEQYF; CDR3nt: TGTGCCAGCAGCGTAGAAGGGAGACTAGCGGACGAGCAGTACTTC
j_gene: TRBJ2-1; d_gene: NA; v_gene: TRBV5-4; len: 17; CDR3aa: CASSSLSRASSDNEQFF; CDR3nt: TGTGCCAGCAGCTCCCTTTCCCGCGCGAGCTCCGACAATGAGCAGTTCTTC
j_gene: TRBJ1-2; d_gene: TRBD1; v_gene: TRBV9; len: 14; CDR3aa: CASSESGTDYGYTF; CDR3nt: TGTGCCAGCAGCGAATCCGGGACAGACTATGGCTACACCTTC
j_gene: TRBJ1-1; d_gene: NA; v_gene: TRBV7-9; len: 14; CDR3aa: CASSLARGVTEAFF; CDR3nt: TGTGCCAGCAGCTTAGCCAGGGGCGTCACTGAAGCTTTCTTT
j_gene: TRBJ2-3; d_gene: TRBD2; v_gene: TRBV5-4; len: 14; CDR3aa: CASSRTSFADTQYF; CDR3nt: TGTGCCAGCAGCAGGACTAGCTTTGCCGATACGCAGTATTTT
j_gene: TRBJ1-2; d_gene: TRBD1; v_gene: TRBV7-2; len: 14; CDR3aa: CASSKQGAVYGYTF; CDR3nt: TGTGCCAGCAGCAAACAGGGGGCTGTCTATGGCTACACCTTC
j_gene: TRBJ1-2; d_gene: TRBD1; v_gene: TRBV10-2; len: 13; CDR3aa: CASRMGQGYGYTF; CDR3nt: TGCGCCAGCAGGATGGGACAGGGGTATGGCTACACCTTC
j_gene: TRBJ2-2; d_gene: TRBD1; v_gene: TRBV6-1; len: 16; CDR3aa: CASSESVGQGGGELFF; CDR3nt: TGTGCCAGCAGTGAATCTGTGGGACAGGGGGGCGGGGAGCTGTTTTTT
j_gene: TRBJ2-7; d_gene: NA; v_gene: TRBV5-6; len: 13; CDR3aa: CASSLKQAYEQYF; CDR3nt: TGTGCCAGCAGCTTAAAACAGGCCTACGAGCAGTACTTC
j_gene: TRBJ1-2; d_gene: NA; v_gene: TRBV6-5; len: 14; CDR3aa: CASSSGLRRDGYTF; CDR3nt: TGTGCCAGCAGTTCAGGGCTTCGTCGAGATGGCTACACCTTC
j_gene: TRBJ2-1; d_gene: TRBD2; v_gene: TRBV7-2; len: 15; CDR3aa: CASSLGRGAGNEQFF; CDR3nt: TGTGCCAGCAGCTTAGGGCGGGGGGCTGGCAATGAGCAGTTCTTC
j_gene: TRBJ2-3; d_gene: TRBD2; v_gene: TRBV6-5; len: 15; CDR3aa: CASTKTSGGEGTQYF; CDR3nt: TGTGCCAGCACCAAGACTAGCGGGGGGGAAGGTACGCAGTATTTT
j_gene: TRBJ1-1; d_gene: NA; v_gene: TRBV9; len: 15; CDR3aa: CASSVSQGRNTEAFF; CDR3nt: TGTGCCAGCAGCGTATCGCAGGGCCGGAACACTGAAGCTTTCTTT
j_gene: TRBJ2-6; d_gene: NA; v_gene: TRBV19; len: 17; CDR3aa: CASSIGGTLSGANVLTF; CDR3nt: TGTGCCAGTAGTATTGGCGGGACCCTCTCTGGGGCCAACGTCCTGACTTTC
j_gene: TRBJ2-2; d_gene: TRBD1; v_gene: TRBV12-5; len: 16; CDR3aa: CASGFARDSNTGELFF; CDR3nt: TGTGCTAGTGGTTTCGCAAGGGACAGCAACACCGGGGAGCTGTTTTTT
j_gene: TRBJ2-7; d_gene: NA; v_gene: TRBV7-3; len: 15; CDR3aa: CASSLSQGTSYEQYF; CDR3nt: TGTGCCAGCAGCTTATCCCAAGGGACATCCTACGAGCAGTACTTC
j_gene: TRBJ1-1; d_gene: TRBD1; v_gene: TRBV9; len: 15; CDR3aa: CASSATNRGDTEAFF; CDR3nt: TGTGCCAGCAGCGCTACGAACAGGGGAGACACTGAAGCTTTCTTT
j_gene: TRBJ2-7; d_gene: TRBD1; v_gene: TRBV5-1; len: 15; CDR3aa: CASSLTGGPLREQYF; CDR3nt: TGCGCCAGCAGCTTGACAGGGGGGCCTCTTAGGGAGCAGTACTTC
j_gene: TRBJ2-1; d_gene: NA; v_gene: TRBV4-2; len: 13; CDR3aa: CASSQVADNEQFF; CDR3nt: TGTGCCAGCAGCCAAGTAGCCGACAATGAGCAGTTCTTC
j_gene: TRBJ1-2; d_gene: NA; v_gene: TRBV7-9; len: 13; CDR3aa: CASSLWGGYGYTF; CDR3nt: TGTGCCAGCAGCCTGTGGGGCGGCTATGGCTACACCTTC
j_gene: TRBJ2-3; d_gene: TRBD2; v_gene: TRBV7-3; len: 16; CDR3aa: CASSLSVSGRTDTQYF; CDR3nt: TGTGCCAGCAGCTTAAGTGTTAGCGGGAGAACAGATACGCAGTATTTT
j_gene: TRBJ2-3; d_gene: NA; v_gene: TRBV4-3; len: 17; CDR3aa: CASSQAQTATFTDTQYF; CDR3nt: TGCGCCAGCAGCCAAGCCCAGACAGCGACATTCACAGATACGCAGTATTTT
j_gene: TRBJ1-6; d_gene: TRBD1; v_gene: TRBV7-9; len: 14; CDR3aa: CASSLSGGHSPLHF; CDR3nt: TGTGCCAGCAGCTTATCAGGGGGTCATTCACCCCTCCACTTT
j_gene: TRBJ2-7; d_gene: TRBD1; v_gene: TRBV5-1; len: 14; CDR3aa: CASGTGVFVGEQYF; CDR3nt: TGCGCCAGTGGGACAGGGGTGTTTGTGGGGGAGCAGTACTTC
j_gene: TRBJ2-5; d_gene: TRBD1; v_gene: TRBV7-9; len: 14; CDR3aa: CASSWGQNQETQYF; CDR3nt: TGTGCCAGCAGCTGGGGACAGAACCAAGAGACCCAGTACTTC
j_gene: TRBJ1-5; d_gene: NA; v_gene: TRBV30; len: 14; CDR3aa: CAWSVDAGLQPQHF; CDR3nt: TGTGCCTGGAGTGTAGACGCCGGACTTCAGCCCCAGCATTTT
j_gene: TRBJ2-1; d_gene: NA; v_gene: TRBV5-1; len: 13; CDR3aa: CASSRSGDREQFF; CDR3nt: TGCGCCAGCAGTAGGTCCGGCGACAGGGAGCAGTTCTTC
j_gene: TRBJ2-7; d_gene: TRBD1; v_gene: TRBV9; len: 15; CDR3aa: CASSVEGQGAYEQYF; CDR3nt: TGTGCCAGCAGCGTAGAAGGACAGGGGGCATACGAGCAGTACTTC
j_gene: TRBJ2-5; d_gene: TRBD1; v_gene: TRBV7-2; len: 14; CDR3aa: CASSEGQGVQTQYF; CDR3nt: TGTGCCAGCAGCGAGGGACAGGGCGTACAGACCCAGTACTTC
j_gene: TRBJ1-2; d_gene: NA; v_gene: TRBV5-5; len: 15; CDR3aa: CASSLTGLLGYGYTF; CDR3nt: TGTGCCAGCAGCCTCACAGGACTACTGGGATATGGCTACACCTTC
j_gene: TRBJ2-3; d_gene: NA; v_gene: TRBV30; len: 13; CDR3aa: CAWTGSVTDTQYF; CDR3nt: TGTGCCTGGACAGGTAGCGTCACAGATACGCAGTATTTT
j_gene: TRBJ2-7; d_gene: TRBD2; v_gene: TRBV4-2; len: 15; CDR3aa: CASSQDSSGGLGQYF; CDR3nt: TGTGCCAGCAGCCAAGATTCTAGCGGGGGGCTCGGGCAGTACTTC
j_gene: TRBJ1-2; d_gene: NA; v_gene: TRBV20-1; len: 11; CDR3aa: CSASLQPGYTF; CDR3nt: TGCAGTGCTAGTTTACAGCCTGGCTACACCTTC
j_gene: TRBJ2-1; d_gene: NA; v_gene: TRBV7-2; len: 12; CDR3aa: CASRSAYNEQFF; CDR3nt: TGTGCCAGCAGATCTGCCTACAATGAGCAGTTCTTC
j_gene: TRBJ1-5; d_gene: NA; v_gene: TRBV30; len: 12; CDR3aa: CAWSTGNQPQHF; CDR3nt: TGTGCCTGGAGCACAGGGAATCAGCCCCAGCATTTT
j_gene: TRBJ1-5; d_gene: TRBD1; v_gene: TRBV10-3; len: 15; CDR3aa: CAISSLQGVDQPQHF; CDR3nt: TGTGCCATCAGTTCACTACAGGGGGTAGATCAGCCCCAGCATTTT
j_gene: TRBJ2-7; d_gene: TRBD2; v_gene: TRBV27; len: 15; CDR3aa: CASSSFSGASYEQYF; CDR3nt: TGTGCCAGCAGTTCCTTTAGCGGGGCCTCCTACGAGCAGTACTTC
j_gene: TRBJ1-5; d_gene: TRBD1; v_gene: TRBV9; len: 14; CDR3aa: CASSVGQGAQPQHF; CDR3nt: TGTGCCAGCAGCGTAGGACAGGGGGCTCAGCCCCAGCATTTT
j_gene: TRBJ2-5; d_gene: NA; v_gene: TRBV2; len: 12; CDR3aa: CASSVNQETQYF; CDR3nt: TGTGCCAGCAGTGTTAACCAAGAGACCCAGTACTTC
j_gene: TRBJ1-6; d_gene: NA; v_gene: TRBV5-6; len: 18; CDR3aa: CASSFAVLGTGYPSPLHF; CDR3nt: TGTGCCAGCAGCTTCGCGGTTTTGGGAACAGGGTATCCTTCACCCCTCCACTTT
j_gene: TRBJ1-1; d_gene: NA; v_gene: TRBV29-1; len: 12; CDR3aa: CSVRKGATEAFF; CDR3nt: TGCAGCGTAAGGAAAGGGGCCACTGAAGCTTTCTTT
j_gene: TRBJ1-1; d_gene: NA; v_gene: TRBV29-1; len: 12; CDR3aa: CSAFGQNTEAFF; CDR3nt: TGCAGCGCCTTTGGACAGAACACTGAAGCTTTCTTT
j_gene: TRBJ1-6; d_gene: NA; v_gene: TRBV2; len: 15; CDR3aa: CASREGSSYNSPLHF; CDR3nt: TGTGCCAGCAGGGAGGGGAGCTCCTATAATTCACCCCTCCACTTT